The source of this TCR beta chain is a study of blood T cell repertoires in COVID-19. Study details: Sample material is recorded as cDNA or gDNA derived from T cells, B-cell-depleted T cells, or PBMCs.

Original handling: Amplification of reference gene primers provided the estimated nucleated cell counts. TCRdb keeps only in-frame clones here, not all; method: immunoSEQ multiplex PCR. V, J and clone size are taken as reported in that table, and D and trimming were inferred from the DNA itself. The sample includes some 70,000 clones, roughly 80% of them seen just once. The J segment lost 3 bases and the V segment lost 2 bases, leaving 7 bases of the junction unmatched. The CDR3 has 17 residues. Germline V lookup: CDR1 LGHNA, CDR2 YSLEER. This receptor was obtained from a woman in her fifties or sixties with acute or convalescent COVID-19. The rearrangement uses TRBV4-3 and TRBJ2-2; 9 nucleotides align to TRBD2. The sequenced sample was peripheral blood. CDR3 nucleotide sequence: TGCGCCAGCAGCCAAACCGGGACTAGCCGTTACACCGGGGAGCTGTTTTTT. Residues: CASSQTGTSRYTGELFF.